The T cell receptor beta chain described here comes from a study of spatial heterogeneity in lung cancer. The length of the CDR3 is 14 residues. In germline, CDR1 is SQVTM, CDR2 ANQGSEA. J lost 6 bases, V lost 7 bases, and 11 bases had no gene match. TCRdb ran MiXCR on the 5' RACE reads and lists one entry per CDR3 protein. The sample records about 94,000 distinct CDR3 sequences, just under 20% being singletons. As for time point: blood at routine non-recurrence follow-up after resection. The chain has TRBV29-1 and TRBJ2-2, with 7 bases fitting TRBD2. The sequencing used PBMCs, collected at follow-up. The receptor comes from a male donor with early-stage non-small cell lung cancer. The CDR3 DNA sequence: TGCAGCGCAGGTCGAGCGGGACGGGCCGGGGAGCTGTTTTTT. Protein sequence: CSAGRAGRAGELFF.